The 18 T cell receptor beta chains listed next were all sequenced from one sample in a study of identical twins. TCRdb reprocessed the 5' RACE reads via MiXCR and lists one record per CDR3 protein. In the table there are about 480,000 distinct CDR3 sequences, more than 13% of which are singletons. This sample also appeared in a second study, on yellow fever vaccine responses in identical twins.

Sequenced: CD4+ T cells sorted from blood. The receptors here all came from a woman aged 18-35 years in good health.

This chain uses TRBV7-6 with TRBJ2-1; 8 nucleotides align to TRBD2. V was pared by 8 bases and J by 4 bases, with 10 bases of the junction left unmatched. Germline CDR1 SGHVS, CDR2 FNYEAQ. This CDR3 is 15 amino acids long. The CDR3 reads CASVPRGGRYNEQFF. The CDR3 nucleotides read TGTGCCAGCGTCCCTCGGGGGGGCCGGTACAATGAGCAGTTCTTC.

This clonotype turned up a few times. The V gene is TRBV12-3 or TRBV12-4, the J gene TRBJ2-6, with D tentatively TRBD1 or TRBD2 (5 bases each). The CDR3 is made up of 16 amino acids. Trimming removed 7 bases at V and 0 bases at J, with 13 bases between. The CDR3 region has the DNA TGTGCCAGCAACCCGCCGGGACGCTCTGGGGCCAACGTCCTGACTTTC. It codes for CASNPPGRSGANVLTF.

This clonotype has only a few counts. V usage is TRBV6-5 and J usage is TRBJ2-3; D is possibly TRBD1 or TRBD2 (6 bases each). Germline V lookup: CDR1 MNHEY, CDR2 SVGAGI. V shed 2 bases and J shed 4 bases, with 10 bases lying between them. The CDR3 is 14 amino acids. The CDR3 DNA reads TGTGCCAGCAGTTACCGGGGGCCGTCAGATACGCAGTATTTT. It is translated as CASSYRGPSDTQYF.

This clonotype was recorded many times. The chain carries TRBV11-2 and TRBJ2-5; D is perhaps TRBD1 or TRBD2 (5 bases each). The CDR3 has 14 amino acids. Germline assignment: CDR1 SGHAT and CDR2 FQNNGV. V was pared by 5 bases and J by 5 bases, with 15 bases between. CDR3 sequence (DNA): TGTGCCAGCAGCCACCGGGGCGACGGGGAGACCCAGTACTTC. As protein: CASSHRGDGETQYF.

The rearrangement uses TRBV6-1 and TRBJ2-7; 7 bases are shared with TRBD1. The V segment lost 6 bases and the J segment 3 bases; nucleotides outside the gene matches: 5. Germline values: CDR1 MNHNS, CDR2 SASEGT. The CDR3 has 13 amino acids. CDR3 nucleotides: TGTGCCAGCAGCGCGGACAGGAACTACGAGCAGTACTTC. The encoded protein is CASSADRNYEQYF.

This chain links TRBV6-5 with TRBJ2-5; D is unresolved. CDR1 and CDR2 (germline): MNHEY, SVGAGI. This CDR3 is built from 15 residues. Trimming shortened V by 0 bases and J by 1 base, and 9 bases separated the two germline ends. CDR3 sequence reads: CASSYSSSIQETQYF. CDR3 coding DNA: TGTGCCAGCAGTTACTCGTCTAGTATCCAAGAGACCCAGTACTTC.

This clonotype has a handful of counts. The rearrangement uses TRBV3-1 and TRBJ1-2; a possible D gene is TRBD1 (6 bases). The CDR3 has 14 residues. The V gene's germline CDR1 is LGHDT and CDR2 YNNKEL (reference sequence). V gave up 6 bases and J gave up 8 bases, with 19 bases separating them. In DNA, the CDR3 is TGTGCCAGCAGTCCTCGTACAGGGTTGGGGGGCTACACCTTC. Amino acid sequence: CASSPRTGLGGYTF.

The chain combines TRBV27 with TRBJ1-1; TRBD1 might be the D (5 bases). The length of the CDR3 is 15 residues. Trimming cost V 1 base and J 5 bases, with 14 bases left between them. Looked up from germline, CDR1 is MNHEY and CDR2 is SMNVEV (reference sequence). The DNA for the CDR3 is TGTGCCAGCAGTTTATTTCCAGGGAGGGCAACTGAAGCTTTCTTT. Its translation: CASSLFPGRATEAFF.

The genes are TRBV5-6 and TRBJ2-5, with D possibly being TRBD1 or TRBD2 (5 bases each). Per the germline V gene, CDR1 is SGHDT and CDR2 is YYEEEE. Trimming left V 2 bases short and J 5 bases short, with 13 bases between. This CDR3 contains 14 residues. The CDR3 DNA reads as TGTGCCAGCAGCTTAGGGACCTCGCGGGAGACCCAGTACTTC. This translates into CASSLGTSRETQYF.

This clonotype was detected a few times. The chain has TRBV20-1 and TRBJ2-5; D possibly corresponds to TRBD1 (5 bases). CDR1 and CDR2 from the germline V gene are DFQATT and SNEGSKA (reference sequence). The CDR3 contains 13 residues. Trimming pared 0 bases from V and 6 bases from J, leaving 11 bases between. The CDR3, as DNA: TGCAGTGCTAGAGATGGCCAGGGAAAGACCCAGTACTTC. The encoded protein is CSARDGQGKTQYF.

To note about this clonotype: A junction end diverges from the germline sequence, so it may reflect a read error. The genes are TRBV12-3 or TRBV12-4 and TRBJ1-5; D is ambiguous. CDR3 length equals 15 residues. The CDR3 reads CASSPGVPSYQPQHF. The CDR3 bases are TGTGCCAGCAGCCCGGGTGTCCCTAGCTATCAGCCCCAGCATTTT.

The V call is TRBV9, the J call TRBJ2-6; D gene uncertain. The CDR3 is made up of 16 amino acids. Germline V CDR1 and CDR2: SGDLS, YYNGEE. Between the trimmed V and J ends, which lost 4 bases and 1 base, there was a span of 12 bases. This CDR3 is CASSIRGASGANVLTF. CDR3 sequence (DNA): TGTGCCAGCAGCATAAGAGGAGCATCTGGGGCCAACGTCCTGACTTTC.

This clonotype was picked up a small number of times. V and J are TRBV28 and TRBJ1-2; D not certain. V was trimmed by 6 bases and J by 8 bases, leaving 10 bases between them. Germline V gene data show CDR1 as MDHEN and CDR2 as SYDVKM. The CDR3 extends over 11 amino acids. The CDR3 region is CASSRVWGYTF. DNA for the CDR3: TGTGCCAGCAGCCGCGTTTGGGGCTACACCTTC.

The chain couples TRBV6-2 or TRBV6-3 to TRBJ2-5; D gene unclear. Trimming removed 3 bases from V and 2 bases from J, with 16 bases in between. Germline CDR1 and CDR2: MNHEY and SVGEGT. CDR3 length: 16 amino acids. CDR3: CASSYRTNRNQETQYF. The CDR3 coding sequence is TGTGCCAGCAGTTATCGAACGAACAGAAATCAAGAGACCCAGTACTTC.

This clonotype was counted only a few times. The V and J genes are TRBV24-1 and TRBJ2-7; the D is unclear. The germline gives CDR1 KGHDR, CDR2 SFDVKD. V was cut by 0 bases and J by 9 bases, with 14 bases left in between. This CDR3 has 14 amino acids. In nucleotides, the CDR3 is TGTGCCACCAGTGATTTGCGGCAGCTAAAGGGGCAGTACTTC. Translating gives CATSDLRQLKGQYF.

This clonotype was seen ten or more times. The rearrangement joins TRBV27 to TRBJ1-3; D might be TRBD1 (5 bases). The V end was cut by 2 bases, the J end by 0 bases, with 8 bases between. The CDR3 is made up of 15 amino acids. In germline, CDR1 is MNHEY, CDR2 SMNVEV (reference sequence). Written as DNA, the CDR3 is TGTGCCAGCAGTTTAGGGGGGAACTCTGGAAACACCATATATTTT. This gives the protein CASSLGGNSGNTIYF.

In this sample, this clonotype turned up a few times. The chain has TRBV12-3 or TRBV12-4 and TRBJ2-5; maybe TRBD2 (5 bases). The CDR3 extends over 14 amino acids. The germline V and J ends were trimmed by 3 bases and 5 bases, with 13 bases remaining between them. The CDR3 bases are TGTGCCAGCAGTTTCGTTGGACTTCTGGAGACCCAGTACTTC. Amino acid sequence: CASSFVGLLETQYF.

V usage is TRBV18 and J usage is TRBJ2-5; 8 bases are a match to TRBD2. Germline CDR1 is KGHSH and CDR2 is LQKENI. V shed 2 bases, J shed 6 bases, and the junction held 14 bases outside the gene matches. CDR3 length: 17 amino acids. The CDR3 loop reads CASSPIVSAGDGKTQYF. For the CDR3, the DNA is TGTGCCAGCTCACCAATAGTTTCAGCGGGAGATGGGAAGACCCAGTACTTC.